Listed here is a single TCR beta chain. Antigen unknown. This sample is drawn from a study of T-cell memory formation after mild COVID-19. Across the study: Largely donor-specific TCR clusters were found. The study's findings and limits: A balance of CD4 and CD8 characterized clones contracting day 15 to 85, whereas later expanders leaned CD4+. CD4+ contracting clones were found mainly in CM and EM, and CD8+ ones in EMRA.

5'RACE with constant-segment primers built TCRalpha and TCRbeta cDNA libraries with UMIs. TCRdb fed the 5' RACE reads into MiXCR, producing one record per CDR3 protein. The sample contains some 320,000 distinct CDR3 sequences, about 13% of which appear only once. Sequencing used PBMCs or a T cell subset sorted from them (not recorded which). This receptor was taken from a man between 18 and 29 years old who had mild COVID-19 (a few samples of this study predate the infection). Cell type and time point are not known.

Here the CDR3 reads CASSSRGREQYV. The CDR3 bases are TGTGCCAGCAGCAGCCGAGGGCGGGAGCAGTACGTC. The chain combines TRBV12-3 or TRBV12-4 with TRBJ2-7; TRBD2 might be the D (5 bases). V lost 6 bases to trimming and J lost 7 bases, with 13 bases between them. The CDR3 is 12 residues long.